This entry lists 21 T cell receptor beta chains sequenced from one sample in a study of Graves' ophthalmopathy and Graves' hyperthyroidism. Investigators amplified TCR beta CDR3 regions from RNA transcripts. Investigators did first-round RT-PCR with HTBI primers, then second-round multiplex PCR. TCRdb analysed the multiplex PCR reads with MiXCR anew, one entry per CDR3 protein. The table lists 680,000 or so distinct CDR3 sequences, roughly 20% of them singletons. Sample: peripheral blood. The origin of the receptors is a woman aged 18-30 years with stable Graves' hyperthyroidism. Some clones in this sample may be carry-over from other donors' samples.

The gene calls are TRBV5-1 and TRBJ2-2; D is unresolved. Trimming took off 2 bases at V and 2 bases at J, with 7 bases between the two ends. The germline V gene has CDR1 SGHRS and CDR2 YFSETQ. This CDR3 contains 14 residues. CDR3 nucleotide sequence: TGCGCCAGCAGCTTAGCGACAAACACCGGGGAGCTGTTTTTT. This gives the protein CASSLATNTGELFF.

The chain joins TRBV6-2 or TRBV6-3 to TRBJ2-7; D may correspond to TRBD1 or TRBD2 (5 bases each). The CDR3 totals 15 residues. From germline, CDR1 is MNHEY and CDR2 SVGEGT. The ends were cut back, 2 bases at V and 0 bases at J, with 11 bases in the middle. In DNA, the CDR3 is TGTGCCAGCAGTTACCACCGGGACCGCTCCTACGAGCAGTACTTC. Its protein is CASSYHRDRSYEQYF.

The chain is built from TRBV19 and TRBJ2-2; 9 positions match TRBD2. The CDR3 extends over 18 amino acids. The germline gives CDR1 LNHDA, CDR2 SQIVND (reference sequence). The ends lost 6 bases at V and 4 bases at J; junction bases unmatched: 15. The CDR3 sequence: CASRGTSSLLHRTGELFF. In nucleotides, the CDR3 is TGTGCCAGTAGGGGGACTAGCAGTCTACTCCATCGCACCGGGGAGCTGTTTTTT. The entire variable domain, with the rest obtained from reference TRBV19 and TRBJ2-2, is as follows: DGGITQSPKYLFRKEGQNVTLSCEQNLNHDAMYWYRQDPGQGLRLIYYSQIVNDFQKGDIAEGYSVSREKKESFPLTVTSAQKNPTAFYLCASRGTSSLLHRTGELFFGEGSRLTVL.

This clonotype appeared many times. J is TRBJ1-2 and V is TRBV29-1; 9 bases match TRBD1. Germline values: CDR1 SQVTM, CDR2 ANQGSEA. The CDR3 is 12 amino acids. Trimming cost V 7 bases and J 8 bases; bases outside gene matches: 8. This CDR3 reads CSGRTGDGGYTF. For the CDR3, the DNA is TGCAGCGGACGGACAGGGGACGGCGGCTACACCTTC.

There are many counts of this clonotype. This rearrangement joins TRBV6-2 or TRBV6-3 to TRBJ2-7; tentatively, D is TRBD1 (6 bases). The CDR3 runs to 18 residues. Germline V lookup: CDR1 MNHEY, CDR2 SVGEGT. V dropped 2 bases and J dropped 0 bases, with 20 bases sitting between them. This CDR3 is CASSYSTDRKVYSYEQYF. For the CDR3, the DNA is TGTGCCAGCAGTTACAGTACAGACAGGAAAGTCTACTCCTACGAGCAGTACTTC.

At least ten counts were recorded for this clonotype. The genes are TRBV6-2 or TRBV6-3 and TRBJ1-2, with unresolved D. Germline CDR1 MNHEY, CDR2 SVGEGT. Trimming removed 5 bases at V and 5 bases at J, with 21 bases between. The CDR3 covers 16 residues. The CDR3 loop is CASSPTDFLNPYGYTF. The CDR3 nucleotides read TGTGCCAGCAGTCCTACAGACTTTCTCAACCCATATGGCTACACCTTC.

This clonotype came up a few times. The junction and the germline gene differ at one end; a read error may be behind it. J is TRBJ1-2 and V is TRBV4-1, with D hard to call. From germline, CDR1 is MGHRA and CDR2 YSYEKL. The CDR3 is made up of 17 amino acids. The CDR3 DNA is TGCGCCAGCGGCCAAGACCGGACCCTAGGGAGGAGCTATGGCTACACCTTC. Translated: CASGQDRTLGRSYGYTF.

The CDR3, as DNA: TGTGCCAGCAGACAAGACAGAGACCCCTACGAGCAGTACTTC. It translates to CASRQDRDPYEQYF. The V and J genes are TRBV6-2 or TRBV6-3 and TRBJ2-7; a weak D match, TRBD1 (5 bases). The CDR3 sequence is 14 residues long. Per the germline V gene, CDR1 is MNHEY and CDR2 is SVGEGT. Between the trimmed V and J ends, which lost 6 bases and 2 bases, there was a span of 14 bases.

This clonotype was picked up many times. V and J are TRBV20-1 and TRBJ1-5; D is unclear. From germline, CDR1 is DFQATT and CDR2 SNEGSKA (reference sequence). The CDR3 spans 12 residues. The ends were cut back, 5 bases at V and 7 bases at J, with 12 bases in the middle. CDR3 in DNA: TGCAGTGCTGAAGGGCTTTCGCAGCCCCAGCATTTT. Protein: CSAEGLSQPQHF.

This clonotype was observed at least ten times. The chain joins TRBV2 to TRBJ1-2; 7 bases match TRBD1. CDR1 is SNHLY and CDR2 is FYNNEI in the germline V gene. CDR3 length: 14 amino acids. V lost 7 bases and J lost 4; bases outside the gene matches: 9. CDR3: CASIPWDRRYGYTF. CDR3 DNA: TGTGCCAGCATCCCTTGGGACAGACGCTATGGCTACACCTTC.

The chain uses TRBV3-1 and TRBJ1-1, with TRBD1 as a possible D gene (6 bases). Germline V gene sequence: CDR1 LGHDT, CDR2 YNNKEL (reference sequence). The germline V and J ends were trimmed by 4 bases and 4 bases, with 13 bases remaining between them. The CDR3 spans 14 residues. The CDR3 coding sequence is TGTGCCAGCAGCCCCCTTTGGGACACCACTGAAGCTTTCTTT. As protein: CASSPLWDTTEAFF. Based on the CDR3 plus reference TRBV3-1 and TRBJ1-1, the full variable domain is DTAVSQTPKYLVTQMGNDKSIKCEQNLGHDTMYWYKQDSKKFLKIMFSYNNKELIINETVPNRFSPKSPDKAHLNLHINSLELGDSAVYFCASSPLWDTTEAFFGQGTRLTVV.

The J gene is TRBJ2-5, the V gene TRBV12-3 or TRBV12-4, with D perhaps assigned TRBD1 or TRBD2 (5 bases each). The V end was cut by 5 bases, the J end by 7 bases, with 14 bases between. This CDR3 is 13 amino acids long. For the CDR3, the DNA is TGTGCCAGCAGTCCGGGATCTCAGGGGACCCAGTACTTC. Translated: CASSPGSQGTQYF.

The chain has TRBV20-1 and TRBJ2-7; weak D call: TRBD1 (6 bases). The CDR3 consists of 16 residues. Per the germline V gene, CDR1 is DFQATT and CDR2 is SNEGSKA (reference sequence). V lost 4 bases and J lost 2, with 21 bases in between. The CDR3 loop reads CSAIPEVLGQTYEQYF. CDR3 DNA: TGCAGTGCTATCCCAGAGGTCCTAGGACAGACCTACGAGCAGTACTTC.

The genes are TRBV20-1 and TRBJ2-7; D is unclear. CDR3 size: 14 residues. V lost 0 bases and J lost 3, with 12 bases in between. Germline loops: CDR1 DFQATT, CDR2 SNEGSKA (reference sequence). The CDR3 loop is CSARDPRGGYEQYF. CDR3 DNA sequence: TGCAGTGCTAGAGATCCCCGTGGCGGCTACGAGCAGTACTTC.

There are a few counts of this clonotype. The chain links TRBV4-3 to TRBJ1-1, with a tentative D call TRBD1 (5 bases). The CDR3 spans 14 residues. V was trimmed by 0 bases and J by 5 bases, leaving 10 bases between them. Germline CDR1 and CDR2: LGHNA and YSLEER. The CDR3 is CASSQEGGWTEAFF. The CDR3 bases are TGCGCCAGCAGCCAAGAGGGGGGGTGGACTGAAGCTTTCTTT.

This clonotype was counted ten times or more. The chain has TRBV12-3 or TRBV12-4 and TRBJ1-1; no clear D. Deletions cut 6 bases from V and 8 bases from J, with 13 bases between. The CDR3 is made up of 12 amino acids. DNA for the CDR3: TGTGCCAGCAGGTCAGATGAACCCGAAGCTTTCTTT. This codes for CASRSDEPEAFF.

The chain recombines TRBV30 with TRBJ1-2; D is undetermined. Germline CDR1 reads GTSNPN; CDR2 reads SVGIG (reference sequence). CDR3 size: 13 residues. Trimming removed 2 bases from V and 5 bases from J, with 12 bases in between. The CDR3 region is CAWSSGTIYGYTF. The CDR3 DNA sequence: TGTGCCTGGAGTTCCGGCACTATTTATGGCTACACCTTC.

This clonotype has ten or more counts. The DNA of the CDR3 is TGTGCCAGCAGTTCCGATTTAACAGTCGGCTATGGCTACACCTTC. Protein product: CASSSDLTVGYGYTF. The chain has TRBV12-3 or TRBV12-4 and TRBJ1-2; D is undetermined. The CDR3 totals 15 residues. Trimming took off 4 bases at V and 4 bases at J, with 16 bases between the two ends.

This rearrangement joins TRBV5-1 to TRBJ1-1; D gene ambiguous. Trimming pared 5 bases from V and 1 base from J, leaving 9 bases between. Germline V CDR1 and CDR2: SGHRS, YFSETQ. This CDR3 spans 13 amino acids. The CDR3 loop reads CASRDLGNTEAFF. DNA of the CDR3: TGCGCCAGCAGGGACTTAGGGAACACTGAAGCTTTCTTT.

This clonotype was seen at least ten times. The rearrangement joins TRBV5-1 to TRBJ1-5, with 12 nucleotides matching TRBD1. V was clipped by 0 bases and J by 7 bases; unmatched bases: 11. The germline V gene has CDR1 SGHRS and CDR2 YFSETQ. CDR3 length equals 18 residues. CDR3 sequence: CASSLAPGTGGERQPQHF. CDR3 sequence (DNA): TGCGCCAGCAGCTTGGCCCCCGGGACAGGGGGCGAGCGGCAGCCCCAGCATTTT. Full variable domain (missing parts from reference TRBV5-1 and TRBJ1-5): KAGVTQTPRYLIKTRGQQVTLSCSPISGHRSVSWYQQTPGQGLQFLFEYFSETQRNKGNFPGRFSGRQFSNSRSEMNVSTLELGDSALYLCASSLAPGTGGERQPQHFGDGTRLSIL.

This clonotype was seen many times. The rearrangement joins TRBV2 to TRBJ1-2; TRBD1 agrees at 8 bases. The CDR3 has 16 residues. Trimming removed 1 base from V and 8 bases from J; junction bases left unmatched: 12. In germline, CDR1 is SNHLY, CDR2 FYNNEI. Here the CDR3 DNA reads TGTGCCAGCAGTGAAGATGAGTCAGGGGGCTGGCAGGGCTACACCTTC. Protein sequence: CASSEDESGGWQGYTF.